These T cell receptor beta chains were read from a single sample in a study of T-cell reconstitution after alpha-beta-depleted transplantation in children. TCRdb used MiXCR to reprocess the PCR reads, holding one entry per CDR3 protein. The table has roughly 350,000 distinct CDR3 sequences, 10% seen once. The sequencing used PBMCs from the stem cell graft donor, collected from the stem cell graft. The receptors shown here come from a human donor who donated a stem cell graft to a child with acute lymphoblastic leukemia. Each CDR3 is given with its conserved first and last residue. A D gene is named only where the DNA matches it firmly. Size is stated for part of the rows, as once, few or many counts, or as a class when the clone is expanded.

cdr3_aa	cdr3_nt	d_call	clone_size	v_call	j_call
CASVPGLSTDTQYF	TGTGCCAGCGTCCCGGGACTGAGCACAGATACGCAGTATTTT	-	-	TRBV12-3/TRBV12-4	TRBJ2-3
CASSPLLGPKNIQYF	TGTGCCAGCAGTCCTCTTCTTGGGCCCAAAAACATTCAGTACTTT	-	-	TRBV28	TRBJ2-4
CSVVQGNFGTDTQYF	TGCAGCGTTGTTCAGGGGAATTTTGGCACAGATACGCAGTATTTT	-	-	TRBV29-1	TRBJ2-3
CASSLLGQGVAGELFF	TGTGCCAGCAGCTTACTGGGACAGGGGGTGGCCGGGGAGCTGTTTTTT	TRBD1	few	TRBV7-2	TRBJ2-2
CASSLTSGRVGETQYF	TGTGCCAGCAGCCTGACTAGCGGGAGAGTGGGGGAGACCCAGTACTTC	TRBD2	-	TRBV9	TRBJ2-5
CASSLVRQGGTGELFF	TGTGCCAGCAGCTTGGTACGACAGGGGGGAACCGGGGAGCTGTTTTTT	TRBD1	few	TRBV5-5	TRBJ2-2
CATSIPSGTSTDTQYF	TGTGCCACCAGTATTCCTAGCGGGACCAGCACAGATACGCAGTATTTT	TRBD2	-	TRBV24-1	TRBJ2-3
CSVGRTGYEQYF	TGCAGCGTTGGCCGGACGGGCTACGAGCAGTACTTC	-	few	TRBV29-1	TRBJ2-7
CASSPISDEQFF	TGTGCCAGCTCACCTATATCTGATGAGCAGTTCTTC	-	-	TRBV18	TRBJ2-1
CASSYLPLGPDTQYF	TGTGCCAGCAGTTACCTCCCTTTGGGTCCAGATACGCAGTATTTT	-	-	TRBV6-2/TRBV6-3	TRBJ2-3
CASSLDGAANTGELFF	TGTGCCAGCAGTTTAGATGGGGCCGCGAACACCGGGGAGCTGTTTTTT	-	few	TRBV12-3/TRBV12-4	TRBJ2-2
CSATDRGGPGNTIYF	TGCAGTGCTACAGACAGGGGAGGCCCTGGAAACACCATATATTTT	TRBD1	-	TRBV20-1	TRBJ1-3
CATSRDVRDRAYEQYF	TGTGCCACCAGCAGAGATGTACGGGACAGGGCCTACGAGCAGTACTTC	TRBD1	-	TRBV15	TRBJ2-7
CASSLREADTQYF	TGTGCCAGCAGCTTAAGAGAGGCAGATACGCAGTATTTT	-	many	TRBV7-3	TRBJ2-3
CASGKGGSYNEQFF	TGCGCCAGCGGGAAGGGCGGCTCCTACAATGAGCAGTTCTTC	-	many	TRBV5-1	TRBJ2-1
CASSFDRGRYNEQFF	TGTGCCAGCAGCTTCGACAGGGGGCGCTACAATGAGCAGTTCTTC	TRBD1	-	TRBV7-2	TRBJ2-1
CASSQRGGYTF	TGTGCCAGCAGCCAAAGAGGTGGCTACACCTTC	-	few	TRBV14	TRBJ1-2
CASSPGEGGGYTF	TGCGCCAGCAGCCCTGGCGAAGGCGGGGGCTACACCTTC	-	many	TRBV5-1	TRBJ1-2
CASSLRGLEQYF	TGTGCCAGCAGCCTCAGGGGGCTCGAGCAGTACTTC	TRBD1	-	TRBV7-2	TRBJ2-7